These T cell receptor beta chains were read from a single sample in a study of neurological immune-mediated disorders. TCRdb called the 5' RACE reads again in MiXCR, with one record for every CDR3 protein. Among roughly 43,000 distinct CDR3 sequences listed, about 2% were seen once. Input material: PBMCs. The receptors originated from a woman between 40 and 50 years old with multiple sclerosis. Both conserved end residues are part of each CDR3. Fields, in order: J gene, V gene, CDR3 protein.

TRBJ1-1,TRBV5-1,CASSLGQTSNTEAFF
TRBJ2-3,TRBV27,CATSGVGGRTDTQYF
TRBJ1-1,TRBV15,CATSRDQTEAFF
TRBJ2-3,TRBV5-6,CASSLPGTTLTTDTQYF
TRBJ2-5,TRBV7-3,CASSSLGGTQYF
TRBJ2-7,TRBV27,CASSSNRVLHEQYF
TRBJ1-2,TRBV12-3/TRBV12-4,CASSVLYGYTF
TRBJ2-3,TRBV13,CASSSQRGADTQYF
TRBJ2-2,TRBV20-1,CSARGELSTGELFF
TRBJ2-2,TRBV20-1,CSAFNRGPHTGELFF
TRBJ1-1,TRBV5-1,CASSLEAGYTEAFF
TRBJ2-7,TRBV9,CASSEGLGYEQYF
TRBJ1-1,TRBV9,CASSPQPGWTEAFF
TRBJ1-4,TRBV7-9,CASSSTGLNEKLFF
TRBJ2-7,TRBV9,CASSVGAGSSYEQYF
TRBJ2-7,TRBV3-1,CASSQDSGSYEQYF
TRBJ1-1,TRBV20-1,CSARIQGISEAFF
TRBJ1-6,TRBV5-1,CASRPEGRSPLHF
TRBJ2-7,TRBV18,CASSPVGDYEQYF
TRBJ2-7,TRBV20-1,CSATGLAGGFEQYF
TRBJ1-5,TRBV6-2/TRBV6-3,CASTVQGGQPQHF
TRBJ1-5,TRBV5-1,CASSLYGANNQPQHF
TRBJ2-1,TRBV28,CASSLSRTSGGFYNEQFF
TRBJ1-3,TRBV10-3,CAITGSRDSGNTIYF
TRBJ2-7,TRBV20-1,CSARDRVGFDEQYF
TRBJ2-1,TRBV18,CASSREGSFYNEQFF
TRBJ1-1,TRBV11-2,CASSYQANTEAFF
TRBJ2-2,TRBV20-1,CSARDRRVGNTGELFF